Listed below are T cell receptor beta chains from one sample, sequenced in a study of blood T cell repertoires in COVID-19. Profiling relied on immunoSEQ multiplex PCR, and the TCRdb table lists in-frame clones only, not all of them. The sample has 150,000 to 200,000 clones; roughly 91% are singletons. Sequencing used peripheral blood. Source of these receptors: a man younger than 35 with acute or convalescent COVID-19. The CDR3 runs from the conserved cysteine through the conserved F or W. D genes are given only for firm matches. The size of a clone is reported for some rows only, either as once, few or many, or as a class for expanded clones.

j_call: TRBJ1-6; clone_size: NA; v_call: TRBV2; d_call: TRBD1; cdr3_length: 17; cdr3_nt: TGTGCCAGCAACGCCGTTTCCGGGACAGATAATAATTCACCCCTCCACTTT; cdr3_aa: CASNAVSGTDNNSPLHF
j_call: TRBJ2-7; clone_size: NA; v_call: TRBV2; d_call: NA; cdr3_length: 15; cdr3_nt: TGTGCCAGCAGTGAAATAACGGGAAGTTCCTACGAGCAGTACTTC; cdr3_aa: CASSEITGSSYEQYF
j_call: TRBJ1-4; clone_size: NA; v_call: TRBV5-1; d_call: NA; cdr3_length: 15; cdr3_nt: TGCGCCAGCAGCCCCTTGGGGGGAACTAATGAAAAACTGTTTTTT; cdr3_aa: CASSPLGGTNEKLFF
j_call: TRBJ2-1; clone_size: NA; v_call: TRBV29-1; d_call: NA; cdr3_length: 20; cdr3_nt: TGCAGCGTTGAGGGGGGAACGGGACCGCGGAAAACCTTCTCCTACAATGAGCAGTTCTTC; cdr3_aa: CSVEGGTGPRKTFSYNEQFF
j_call: TRBJ1-2; clone_size: NA; v_call: TRBV12-5; d_call: NA; cdr3_length: 13; cdr3_nt: TGTGCTAGTGGTTTGGTTGGAGGCTATGGCTACACCTTC; cdr3_aa: CASGLVGGYGYTF
j_call: TRBJ2-1; clone_size: NA; v_call: TRBV7-9; d_call: TRBD1; cdr3_length: 13; cdr3_nt: TGTGCCAGCAGCTTAAGACAGGGCGATGAGCAGTTCTTC; cdr3_aa: CASSLRQGDEQFF
j_call: TRBJ2-5; clone_size: NA; v_call: TRBV5-8; d_call: NA; cdr3_length: 16; cdr3_nt: TGTGCCAGCAGCTTGGCCAGGCAGGGGCTCGGGGAGACCCAGTACTTC; cdr3_aa: CASSLARQGLGETQYF
j_call: TRBJ1-1; clone_size: NA; v_call: TRBV11-3; d_call: TRBD1; cdr3_length: 17; cdr3_nt: TGTGCCAGCAGCTCCTACTCCGGACAGGGGCTGAACACTGAAGCTTTCTTT; cdr3_aa: CASSSYSGQGLNTEAFF
j_call: TRBJ2-5; clone_size: NA; v_call: TRBV6-6; d_call: TRBD2; cdr3_length: 16; cdr3_nt: TGTGCCAGCAGTTCACTAGCGGGAGGCCTCGGGGAGACCCAGTACTTC; cdr3_aa: CASSSLAGGLGETQYF
j_call: TRBJ1-1; clone_size: NA; v_call: TRBV5-1; d_call: TRBD1; cdr3_length: 14; cdr3_nt: TGCGCCAGCAGTTCCGGACAGGGGGTCTCTGAAGCTTTCTTT; cdr3_aa: CASSSGQGVSEAFF
j_call: TRBJ1-6; clone_size: NA; v_call: TRBV9; d_call: NA; cdr3_length: 13; cdr3_nt: TGTGCCAGCAGCGAAGGACTAGATTCACCCCTCCACTTT; cdr3_aa: CASSEGLDSPLHF
j_call: TRBJ2-5; clone_size: NA; v_call: TRBV6-6; d_call: NA; cdr3_length: 14; cdr3_nt: TGTGCCAGCAGTTACTGGGGCGCGCTCGAGACCCAGTACTTC; cdr3_aa: CASSYWGALETQYF
j_call: TRBJ2-5; clone_size: few; v_call: TRBV7-7; d_call: NA; cdr3_length: 15; cdr3_nt: TGTGCCAGCAGCCCTGGCGGAGGAGTGGAGGAGACCCAGTACTTC; cdr3_aa: CASSPGGGVEETQYF
j_call: TRBJ1-1; clone_size: NA; v_call: TRBV4-1; d_call: NA; cdr3_length: 13; cdr3_nt: TGCGCCAGCAGCCCCCGAACGACAGGTGAAGCTTTCTTT; cdr3_aa: CASSPRTTGEAFF
j_call: TRBJ2-5; clone_size: NA; v_call: TRBV7-6; d_call: NA; cdr3_length: 13; cdr3_nt: TGTGCCAGCAGCTTTGGGCAGGGCAAGACCCAGTACTTC; cdr3_aa: CASSFGQGKTQYF
j_call: TRBJ1-1; clone_size: NA; v_call: TRBV18; d_call: NA; cdr3_length: 18; cdr3_nt: TGTGCCAGCTCACCCATCAAGGACACCCGCCGGCAGGACACTGAAGCTTTCTTT; cdr3_aa: CASSPIKDTRRQDTEAFF
j_call: TRBJ1-2; clone_size: NA; v_call: TRBV11-2; d_call: NA; cdr3_length: 15; cdr3_nt: TGTGCCAGCAGCTTAGTAGTGGGCGGGGGCGCTGGCTACACCTTC; cdr3_aa: CASSLVVGGGAGYTF
j_call: TRBJ1-1; clone_size: NA; v_call: TRBV5-1; d_call: TRBD1; cdr3_length: 15; cdr3_nt: TGCGCCAGCAGCTTGTATGACAGGGTGAACACTGAAGCTTTCTTT; cdr3_aa: CASSLYDRVNTEAFF
j_call: TRBJ1-2; clone_size: NA; v_call: TRBV19; d_call: NA; cdr3_length: 14; cdr3_nt: TGTGCCAGTAGTATTTCCCAGGGCCCCTATGGCTACACCTTC; cdr3_aa: CASSISQGPYGYTF
j_call: TRBJ2-5; clone_size: few; v_call: TRBV7-9; d_call: TRBD1; cdr3_length: 14; cdr3_nt: TGTGCCAGCAGCTTGGACAGGGCTAGCGAGACCCAGTACTTC; cdr3_aa: CASSLDRASETQYF
j_call: TRBJ2-1; clone_size: NA; v_call: TRBV5-1; d_call: TRBD2; cdr3_length: 17; cdr3_nt: TGCGCCAGCAGCAGGGGACTAGCGGGCCAGATGGTCAATGAGCAGTTCTTC; cdr3_aa: CASSRGLAGQMVNEQFF
j_call: TRBJ2-3; clone_size: NA; v_call: TRBV9; d_call: TRBD1; cdr3_length: 18; cdr3_nt: TGTGCCAGCAGCGTCGGACAGGGGGGAGGACCTTGGATAGATACGCAGTATTTT; cdr3_aa: CASSVGQGGGPWIDTQYF
j_call: TRBJ2-7; clone_size: NA; v_call: TRBV28; d_call: TRBD1; cdr3_length: 16; cdr3_nt: TGTGCCAGCAGTTTATGGGGACAGGGGGGATTCTACGAGCAGTACTTC; cdr3_aa: CASSLWGQGGFYEQYF
j_call: TRBJ1-3; clone_size: NA; v_call: TRBV5-1; d_call: TRBD1; cdr3_length: 14; cdr3_nt: TGCGCCAGCAGCTTGGCGACAGGGGAAAATACCATATATTTT; cdr3_aa: CASSLATGENTIYF
j_call: TRBJ2-1; clone_size: few; v_call: TRBV6-1; d_call: NA; cdr3_length: 14; cdr3_nt: TGTGCCAGCAGTGAAACCGTAGCGGTCGATGAGCAGTTCTTC; cdr3_aa: CASSETVAVDEQFF
j_call: TRBJ1-2; clone_size: NA; v_call: TRBV6-5; d_call: NA; cdr3_length: 12; cdr3_nt: TGTGCCAGCAGTCCGGGGGTGGATGGCTACACCTTC; cdr3_aa: CASSPGVDGYTF
j_call: TRBJ2-7; clone_size: NA; v_call: TRBV7-2; d_call: TRBD2; cdr3_length: 15; cdr3_nt: TGTGCCAGCAGCTTAGGGGGACTAGCGGGCTACGAGCAGTACTTC; cdr3_aa: CASSLGGLAGYEQYF
j_call: TRBJ1-1; clone_size: NA; v_call: TRBV11-2; d_call: NA; cdr3_length: 13; cdr3_nt: TGTGCCAGCAGCTTAATGAGTTACACTGAAGCTTTCTTT; cdr3_aa: CASSLMSYTEAFF
j_call: TRBJ2-2; clone_size: NA; v_call: TRBV27; d_call: NA; cdr3_length: 16; cdr3_nt: TGTGCCAGCTCCCGACATACAGGGTTTAACACCGGGGAGCTGTTTTTT; cdr3_aa: CASSRHTGFNTGELFF
j_call: TRBJ2-2; clone_size: few; v_call: TRBV7-6; d_call: TRBD2; cdr3_length: 16; cdr3_nt: TGTGCCAGCAGCTCCCGGGGGGGCGTGGACACCGGGGAGCTGTTTTTT; cdr3_aa: CASSSRGGVDTGELFF
j_call: TRBJ1-5; clone_size: NA; v_call: TRBV7-9; d_call: NA; cdr3_length: 13; cdr3_nt: TGTGCCAGCAGCTTACAGGGCGATCAGCCCCAGCATTTT; cdr3_aa: CASSLQGDQPQHF
j_call: TRBJ1-1; clone_size: NA; v_call: TRBV5-1; d_call: NA; cdr3_length: 15; cdr3_nt: TGCGCCAGCAGCTTGGCAAGGGGAGGATACACTGAAGCTTTCTTT; cdr3_aa: CASSLARGGYTEAFF
j_call: TRBJ2-7; clone_size: NA; v_call: TRBV10-1; d_call: NA; cdr3_length: 14; cdr3_nt: TGCGCCAGCAGTGAAAAGGGACTGACCTACGAGCAGTACTTC; cdr3_aa: CASSEKGLTYEQYF
j_call: TRBJ1-5; clone_size: NA; v_call: TRBV9; d_call: NA; cdr3_length: 15; cdr3_nt: TGTGCCAGCAGCGCCTTGGACAGCTTGGATCAGCCCCAGCATTTT; cdr3_aa: CASSALDSLDQPQHF
j_call: TRBJ1-1; clone_size: NA; v_call: TRBV18; d_call: NA; cdr3_length: 13; cdr3_nt: TGTGCCAGCTCACCAGAGAGGGTCGCTGAAGCTTTCTTT; cdr3_aa: CASSPERVAEAFF
j_call: TRBJ1-2; clone_size: NA; v_call: TRBV28; d_call: NA; cdr3_length: 14; cdr3_nt: TGTGCCAGCGCGGGGGCATTGGAAGGCTATGGCTACACCTTC; cdr3_aa: CASAGALEGYGYTF
j_call: TRBJ1-2; clone_size: NA; v_call: TRBV30; d_call: NA; cdr3_length: 15; cdr3_nt: TGTGCCTGGAGTACCCAACAGGGAGGGGACTATGGCTACACCTTC; cdr3_aa: CAWSTQQGGDYGYTF
j_call: TRBJ2-7; clone_size: NA; v_call: TRBV27; d_call: NA; cdr3_length: 13; cdr3_nt: TGTGCCAGCAGTAGAACAGCTTCCTACGAGCAGTACTTC; cdr3_aa: CASSRTASYEQYF
j_call: TRBJ1-1; clone_size: once; v_call: TRBV25-1; d_call: NA; cdr3_length: 15; cdr3_nt: TGTGCCAGCAGTGATCGGGTTGGCATGAACACTGAAGCTTTCTTT; cdr3_aa: CASSDRVGMNTEAFF
j_call: TRBJ2-7; clone_size: NA; v_call: TRBV30; d_call: NA; cdr3_length: 15; cdr3_nt: TGTGCCTGGAGTGTACGCTCGGTGAGCTCCTACGAGCAGTACTTC; cdr3_aa: CAWSVRSVSSYEQYF
j_call: TRBJ2-3; clone_size: NA; v_call: TRBV9; d_call: TRBD2; cdr3_length: 14; cdr3_nt: TGTGCCAGCAGCGTAGGACTAGCTCAAGATACGCAGTATTTT; cdr3_aa: CASSVGLAQDTQYF
j_call: TRBJ1-1; clone_size: once; v_call: TRBV9; d_call: NA; cdr3_length: 14; cdr3_nt: TGTGCCAGCAGCGTAGGGAGTATGAACACTGAAGCTTTCTTT; cdr3_aa: CASSVGSMNTEAFF
j_call: TRBJ1-6; clone_size: NA; v_call: TRBV6-5; d_call: NA; cdr3_length: 16; cdr3_nt: TGTGCCAGCAGTTCGGGTGGCGGGGGTTGGAATTCACCCCTCCACTTT; cdr3_aa: CASSSGGGGWNSPLHF
j_call: TRBJ2-1; clone_size: NA; v_call: TRBV15; d_call: TRBD2; cdr3_length: 15; cdr3_nt: TGTGCCACCAGCAGGATGGGGGAGGGACTCAATGAGCAGTTCTTC; cdr3_aa: CATSRMGEGLNEQFF
j_call: TRBJ2-7; clone_size: NA; v_call: TRBV6-5; d_call: TRBD1; cdr3_length: 15; cdr3_nt: TGTGCCAGCATTCCATTTACAGGGGACTCCTACGAGCAGTACTTC; cdr3_aa: CASIPFTGDSYEQYF
j_call: TRBJ2-3; clone_size: NA; v_call: TRBV30; d_call: TRBD1; cdr3_length: 13; cdr3_nt: TGTGCCTGGGGGAGACAGGGGGCAGATACGCAGTATTTT; cdr3_aa: CAWGRQGADTQYF
j_call: TRBJ1-1; clone_size: NA; v_call: TRBV19; d_call: NA; cdr3_length: 14; cdr3_nt: TGTGCCAGTAGTATCGGGGGGGCGCGAACTGAAGCTTTCTTT; cdr3_aa: CASSIGGARTEAFF
j_call: TRBJ2-1; clone_size: NA; v_call: TRBV4-1; d_call: TRBD2; cdr3_length: 16; cdr3_nt: TGCGCCAGCAGCCAGCCCACTAGCGGGAGGGCCAATGAGCAGTTCTTC; cdr3_aa: CASSQPTSGRANEQFF
j_call: TRBJ2-7; clone_size: few; v_call: TRBV5-5; d_call: NA; cdr3_length: 15; cdr3_nt: TGTGCCAGCAGCTCCACCACAGGGAATGCCTACGAGCAGTACTTC; cdr3_aa: CASSSTTGNAYEQYF
j_call: TRBJ1-2; clone_size: NA; v_call: TRBV28; d_call: NA; cdr3_length: 16; cdr3_nt: TGTGCCAGCAGTCAGGCCCGGGACATAATCCTCTATGGCTACACCTTC; cdr3_aa: CASSQARDIILYGYTF
j_call: TRBJ1-4; clone_size: once; v_call: TRBV6-5; d_call: TRBD1; cdr3_length: 15; cdr3_nt: TGTGCCAGCAGTTCCGGGACAGGGGGCAGTGAAAAACTGTTTTTT; cdr3_aa: CASSSGTGGSEKLFF
j_call: TRBJ1-2; clone_size: NA; v_call: TRBV10-3; d_call: TRBD1; cdr3_length: 13; cdr3_nt: TGTGCCATCAGGTCGGACAGGTTGAAAGGCTACACCTTC; cdr3_aa: CAIRSDRLKGYTF